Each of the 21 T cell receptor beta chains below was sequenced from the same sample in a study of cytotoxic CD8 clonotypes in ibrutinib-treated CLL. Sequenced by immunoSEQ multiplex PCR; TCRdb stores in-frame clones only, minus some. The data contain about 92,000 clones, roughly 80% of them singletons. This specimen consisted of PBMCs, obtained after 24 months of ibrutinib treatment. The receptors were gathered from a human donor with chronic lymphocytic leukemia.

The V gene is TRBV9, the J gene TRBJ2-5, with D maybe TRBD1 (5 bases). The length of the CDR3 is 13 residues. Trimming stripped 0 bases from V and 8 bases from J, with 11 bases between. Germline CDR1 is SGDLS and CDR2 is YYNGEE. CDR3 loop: CASSVEGLGTQYF. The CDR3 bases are TGTGCCAGCAGCGTAGAGGGGTTGGGTACCCAGTACTTC.

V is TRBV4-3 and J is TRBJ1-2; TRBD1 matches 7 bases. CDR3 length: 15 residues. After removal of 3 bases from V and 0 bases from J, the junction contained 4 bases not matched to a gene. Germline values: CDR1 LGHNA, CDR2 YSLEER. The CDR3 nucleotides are TGCGCCAGCAGCCACACGGACAGGCCTAACTATGGCTACACCTTC. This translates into CASSHTDRPNYGYTF.

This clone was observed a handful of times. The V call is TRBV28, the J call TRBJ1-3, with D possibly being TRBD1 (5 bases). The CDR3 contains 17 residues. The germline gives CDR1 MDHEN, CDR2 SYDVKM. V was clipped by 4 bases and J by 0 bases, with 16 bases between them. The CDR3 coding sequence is TGTGCCAGCAGTTCTATGTGGACTGGGGGCTCTGGAAACACCATATATTTT. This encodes CASSSMWTGGSGNTIYF. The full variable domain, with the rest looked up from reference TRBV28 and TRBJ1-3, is DVKVTQSSRYLVKRTGEKVFLECVQDMDHENMFWYRQDPGLGLRLIYFSYDVKMKEKGDIPEGYSVSREKKERFSLILESASTNQTSMYLCASSSMWTGGSGNTIYFGEGSWLTVV.

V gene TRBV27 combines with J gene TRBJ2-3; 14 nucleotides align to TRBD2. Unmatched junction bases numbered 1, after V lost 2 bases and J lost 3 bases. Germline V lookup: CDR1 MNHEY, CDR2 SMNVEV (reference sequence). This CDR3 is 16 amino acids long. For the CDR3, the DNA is TGTGCCAGCAGTTTAAGGACTAGCGGGAGGACAGATACGCAGTATTTT. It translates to CASSLRTSGRTDTQYF.

CDR3 in amino acids: CASSPPGTSGTYNEQFF. Here the CDR3 DNA reads TGTGCCAGCAGCCCCCCCGGCACTAGCGGGACCTACAATGAGCAGTTCTTC. This chain links TRBV7-8 with TRBJ2-1; TRBD2 matches at 10 bases. Trimming cost V 5 bases and J 2 bases; bases outside gene matches: 9. The CDR3 contains 17 residues. CDR1 is SGHVS, CDR2 FQNEAQ, per germline.

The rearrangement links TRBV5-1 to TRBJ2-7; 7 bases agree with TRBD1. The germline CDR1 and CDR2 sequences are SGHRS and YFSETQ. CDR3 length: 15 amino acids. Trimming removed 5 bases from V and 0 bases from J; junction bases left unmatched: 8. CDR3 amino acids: CASSREGTVSYEQYF. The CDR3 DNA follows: TGCGCCAGCAGTAGAGAGGGGACAGTCTCCTACGAGCAGTACTTC.

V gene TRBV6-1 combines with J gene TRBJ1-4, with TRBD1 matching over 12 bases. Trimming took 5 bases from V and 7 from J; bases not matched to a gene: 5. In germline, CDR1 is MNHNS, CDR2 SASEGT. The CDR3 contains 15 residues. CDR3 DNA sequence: TGTGCCAGCAGTCGTCGGGGACAGGGGGCTGAAAAACTGTTTTTT. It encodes CASSRRGQGAEKLFF.

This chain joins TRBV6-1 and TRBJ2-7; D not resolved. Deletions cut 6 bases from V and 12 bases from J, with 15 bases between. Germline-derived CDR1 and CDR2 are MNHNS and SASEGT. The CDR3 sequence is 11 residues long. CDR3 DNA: TGTGCCAGCAGCTTCGCGGCAGCGTGGTACTTC. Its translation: CASSFAAAWYF.

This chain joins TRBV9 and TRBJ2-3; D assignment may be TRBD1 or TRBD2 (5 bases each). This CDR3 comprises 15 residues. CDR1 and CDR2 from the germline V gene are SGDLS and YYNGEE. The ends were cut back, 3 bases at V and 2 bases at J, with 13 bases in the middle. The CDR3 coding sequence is TGTGCCAGCAGCGCTAGGAGCGGACACACAGATACGCAGTATTTT. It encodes CASSARSGHTDTQYF.

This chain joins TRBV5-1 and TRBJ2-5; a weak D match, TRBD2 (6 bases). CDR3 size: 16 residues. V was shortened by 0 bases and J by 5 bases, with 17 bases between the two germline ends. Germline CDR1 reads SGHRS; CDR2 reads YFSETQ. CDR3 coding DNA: TGCGCCAGCAGCTTGGCCCGGGCCCCAAGCGGGGAGACCCAGTACTTC. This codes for CASSLARAPSGETQYF.

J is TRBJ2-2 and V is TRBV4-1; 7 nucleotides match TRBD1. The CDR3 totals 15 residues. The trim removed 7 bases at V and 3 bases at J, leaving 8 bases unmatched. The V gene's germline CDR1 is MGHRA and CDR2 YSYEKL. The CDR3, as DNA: TGCGCCAGCACCTCGACAGGGTTGGACACCGGGGAGCTGTTTTTT. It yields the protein CASTSTGLDTGELFF.

CDR3 nucleotide sequence: TGTGCCAGTAGAATGACTAGCGGATACACAGATACGCAGTATTTT. Its translation is CASRMTSGYTDTQYF. This rearrangement joins TRBV19 to TRBJ2-3; 9 nucleotides align to TRBD2. The CDR3 totals 15 residues. CDR1 is LNHDA, CDR2 SQIVND, per germline (reference sequence). V lost 6 bases to trimming and J lost 2 bases; unmatched junction nucleotides: 6. Full variable domain (rest looked up from reference TRBV19 and TRBJ2-3): DGGITQSPKYLFRKEGQNVTLSCEQNLNHDAMYWYRQDPGQGLRLIYYSQIVNDFQKGDIAEGYSVSREKKESFPLTVTSAQKNPTAFYLCASRMTSGYTDTQYFGPGTRLTVL.

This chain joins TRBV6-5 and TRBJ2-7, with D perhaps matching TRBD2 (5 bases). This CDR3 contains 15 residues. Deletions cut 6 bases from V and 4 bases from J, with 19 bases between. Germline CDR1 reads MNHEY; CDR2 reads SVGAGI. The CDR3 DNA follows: TGTGCCAGCAGCCAAAGCGGTCCGGGGTCTTACGAGCAGTACTTC. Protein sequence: CASSQSGPGSYEQYF.

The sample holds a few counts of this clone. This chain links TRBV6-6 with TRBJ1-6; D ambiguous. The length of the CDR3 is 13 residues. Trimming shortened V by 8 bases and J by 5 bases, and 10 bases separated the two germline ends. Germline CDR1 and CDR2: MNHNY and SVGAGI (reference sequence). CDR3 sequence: CASSRENNSPLHF. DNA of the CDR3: TGTGCCAGCTCGCGGGAGAATAATTCACCCCTCCACTTT.

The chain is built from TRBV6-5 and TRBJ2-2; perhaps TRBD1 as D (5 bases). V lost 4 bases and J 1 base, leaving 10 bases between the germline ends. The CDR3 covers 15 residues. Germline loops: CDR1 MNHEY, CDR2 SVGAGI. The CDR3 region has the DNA TGTGCCAGCAGTTCGAGGACACGGAACACCGGGGAGCTGTTTTTT. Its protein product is CASSSRTRNTGELFF.

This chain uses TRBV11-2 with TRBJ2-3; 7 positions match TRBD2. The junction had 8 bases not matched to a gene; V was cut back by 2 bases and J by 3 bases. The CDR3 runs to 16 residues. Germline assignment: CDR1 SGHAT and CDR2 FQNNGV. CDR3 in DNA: TGTGCCAGCAGCTTAAGACTTGGGGGGGGTACAGATACGCAGTATTTT. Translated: CASSLRLGGGTDTQYF. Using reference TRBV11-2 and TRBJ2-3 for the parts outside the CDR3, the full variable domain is EAGVAQSPRYKIIEKRQSVAFWCNPISGHATLYWYQQILGQGPKLLIQFQNNGVVDDSQLPKDRFSAERLKGVDSTLKIQPAKLEDSAVYLCASSLRLGGGTDTQYFGPGTRLTVL.

In DNA form, the CDR3 reads TGTGCCAGCACCCGGACAGCAAGTAAGGGCACTGAAGCTTTCTTT. This translates into CASTRTASKGTEAFF. J is TRBJ1-1 and V is TRBV7-9; D may be TRBD1 (6 bases). This CDR3 has 15 amino acids. Trimming removed 7 bases at V and 4 bases at J, with 19 bases between. CDR1 is SEHNR, CDR2 FQNEAQ, per germline (reference sequence).

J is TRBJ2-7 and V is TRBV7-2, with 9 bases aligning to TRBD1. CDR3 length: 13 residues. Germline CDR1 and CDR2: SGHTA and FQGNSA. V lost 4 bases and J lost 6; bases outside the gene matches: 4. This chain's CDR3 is CASSSGQGREQYF. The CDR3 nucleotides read TGTGCCAGCAGCTCAGGACAGGGGCGCGAGCAGTACTTC.

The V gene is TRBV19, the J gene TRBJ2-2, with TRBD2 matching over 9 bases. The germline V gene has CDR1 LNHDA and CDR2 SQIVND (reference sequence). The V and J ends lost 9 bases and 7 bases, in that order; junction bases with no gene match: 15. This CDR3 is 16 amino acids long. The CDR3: CASTPGGGRAGGELFF. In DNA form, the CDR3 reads TGTGCCAGCACTCCCGGGGGCGGGAGGGCGGGCGGGGAGCTGTTTTTT.

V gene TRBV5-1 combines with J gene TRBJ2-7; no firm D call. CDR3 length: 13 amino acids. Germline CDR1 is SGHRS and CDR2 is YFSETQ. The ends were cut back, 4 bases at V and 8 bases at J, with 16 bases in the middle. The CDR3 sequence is CASSRSPAEKQYF. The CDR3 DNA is TGCGCCAGCAGCCGTTCTCCTGCGGAGAAGCAGTACTTC.

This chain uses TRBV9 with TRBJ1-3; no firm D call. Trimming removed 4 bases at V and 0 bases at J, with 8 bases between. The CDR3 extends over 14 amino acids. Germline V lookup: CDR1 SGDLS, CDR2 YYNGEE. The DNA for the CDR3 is TGTGCCAGCAGCCAAGTTAACTCTGGAAACACCATATATTTT. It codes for CASSQVNSGNTIYF.